Shown below are 19 T cell receptor beta chains from a single sample sequenced in a study of shared clonotypes between healthy human individuals. TCRdb's copy holds only in-frame clones and misses some; the assay was immunoSEQ multiplex PCR. This table holds some 2,000,000 clones, 85% to 95% found once. CD45RO-negative cells were positively selected for CCR7, leaving out terminally differentiated effector memory CD45RA+ cells. The sequenced sample consisted of naive CD8+ T cells sorted from blood. These receptors all come from a man between 18 and 35 years old in good health.

This chain uses TRBV30 with TRBJ1-1, with unresolved D. CDR3 length equals 13 residues. Germline V gives CDR1 GTSNPN, CDR2 SVGIG (reference sequence). Trimming cost V 5 bases and J 4 bases, with 14 bases left between them. The CDR3 DNA follows: TGTGCCTGGGACAACACAGTGGGCACTGAAGCTTTCTTT. It is translated as CAWDNTVGTEAFF.

The J gene is TRBJ1-5, the V gene TRBV5-6, with no clear D. Germline CDR1 is SGHDT and CDR2 is YYEEEE. The CDR3 spans 8 residues. The V and J ends lost 2 bases and 15 bases respectively, with 3 bases between them. In DNA form, the CDR3 reads TGTGCCAGCAGCTTCAGGCATTTT. Encoded protein: CASSFRHF.

The V and J genes are TRBV28 and TRBJ1-1, with TRBD1 identical over 8 bases. The CDR3 contains 16 residues. Per the germline V gene, CDR1 is MDHEN and CDR2 is SYDVKM. Trimming cost V 4 bases and J 0 bases; bases outside gene matches: 7. The CDR3 sequence: CASSSPGQGLNTEAFF. CDR3 sequence (DNA): TGTGCCAGCAGTTCTCCCGGACAGGGATTGAACACTGAAGCTTTCTTT.

V is TRBV13 and J is TRBJ2-1; 8 positions match TRBD1. This CDR3 has 14 amino acids. Germline lookup yields CDR1 PRHDT and CDR2 FYEKMQ (reference sequence). V trimming: 7 bases; J trimming: 2 bases; junction bases outside the gene matches: 4. This CDR3 reads CASTGGITYNEQFF. CDR3 bases: TGTGCCAGCACAGGGGGCATCACCTACAATGAGCAGTTCTTC.

This chain uses TRBV6-6 with TRBJ2-4; a weak D match, TRBD1 (5 bases). Germline V lookup: CDR1 MNHNY, CDR2 SVGAGI (reference sequence). The CDR3 has 13 amino acids. Between the trimmed V and J ends, which lost 5 bases and 12 bases, there was a span of 17 bases. The CDR3 region has the DNA TGTGCCAGCAGTCCGACTCGACAGAATAGTCAGTACTTC. Translating it yields CASSPTRQNSQYF.

In the case of this clone: In the same sample, other DNA sequences code for this CDR3. V gene TRBV19 combines with J gene TRBJ2-6; D unclear. Germline V gene lookup returns CDR1 LNHDA and CDR2 SQIVND (reference sequence). CDR3 size: 13 residues. Trimming pared 5 bases from V and 0 bases from J, leaving 2 bases between. Here the CDR3 DNA reads TGTGCCAGTAGTCCCTCTGGGGCCAACGTCCTGACTTTC. Its protein is CASSPSGANVLTF.

In DNA, the CDR3 is TGTGCCAGTAGTCATGACAGGGGCACAAATAATTCACCCCTCCACTTT. Encoded protein: CASSHDRGTNNSPLHF. The chain employs TRBV19 and TRBJ1-6; 8 bases are a match to TRBD1. The CDR3 covers 16 residues. CDR1 is LNHDA, CDR2 SQIVND, per germline (reference sequence). With V trimmed by 5 bases and J by 5 bases, 8 bases remained unmatched.

V is TRBV6-1 and J is TRBJ2-3; 8 bases line up with TRBD2. This CDR3 has 14 amino acids. Germline V gene data show CDR1 as MNHNS and CDR2 as SASEGT. Trimming took 10 bases from V and 4 from J; bases not matched to a gene: 10. In nucleotides, the CDR3 is TGTGCCACTACCCCGACGGGGGGGTCAGATACGCAGTATTTT. Encoded protein: CATTPTGGSDTQYF.

This clone was seen once. The rearrangement uses TRBV5-1 and TRBJ1-3; TRBD1 aligns across 8 bases. Germline trimming cut 4 bases from V and 2 bases from J; bases unmatched to any gene: 5. Germline lookup yields CDR1 SGHRS and CDR2 YFSETQ. The CDR3 sequence is 15 residues long. The CDR3 DNA follows: TGCGCCAGCAGCGTGGACAGGGATACTGGAAACACCATATATTTT. The encoded protein is CASSVDRDTGNTIYF.

This chain connects TRBV9 to TRBJ2-3; 9 nucleotides match TRBD2. The V gene end was trimmed by 3 bases and the J gene end by 3 bases; junction bases not matched to a gene: 11. Germline V gives CDR1 SGDLS, CDR2 YYNGEE. CDR3 length equals 17 residues. The CDR3 DNA sequence: TGTGCCAGCAGCGCCCCTTTAGCGGGGGTAAGTACAGATACGCAGTATTTT. Its translation is CASSAPLAGVSTDTQYF.

The rearrangement uses TRBV10-1 and TRBJ2-1; 7 nucleotides align to TRBD2. Germline lookup yields CDR1 WNHNN and CDR2 SYGVQD (reference sequence). CDR3 size: 13 residues. V lost 6 bases to trimming and J lost 5 bases; unmatched junction nucleotides: 4. The DNA of the CDR3 is TGCGCCAGCAGGGCCACTAGCGACAATGAGCAGTTCTTC. Amino acid sequence: CASRATSDNEQFF.

Concerning this clone itself: This sample also contains other DNA sequences that code for the same CDR3. For the CDR3, the DNA is TGTGCCAGCAGCTTCGAGAACAATGAGCAGTTCTTC. It yields the protein CASSFENNEQFF. The V call is TRBV7-9, the J call TRBJ2-1; D call uncertain. Germline V lookup: CDR1 SEHNR, CDR2 FQNEAQ (reference sequence). This CDR3 has 12 amino acids. Trimming stripped 3 bases from V and 5 bases from J, with 5 bases between.

The chain combines TRBV10-3 with TRBJ2-1, with 12 nucleotides matching TRBD2. In germline, CDR1 is ENHRY, CDR2 SYGVKD. This CDR3 spans 19 amino acids. The ends lost 4 bases at V and 0 bases at J; junction bases unmatched: 10. CDR3 loop: CAISVSTSGSGLSYNEQFF. As DNA, the CDR3 is TGTGCCATCAGTGTATCGACTAGCGGGAGTGGGCTCTCCTACAATGAGCAGTTCTTC.

The rearrangement links TRBV7-9 to TRBJ2-2; weak D call: TRBD2 (6 bases). The CDR3 is 17 amino acids. Germline V gives CDR1 SEHNR, CDR2 FQNEAQ (reference sequence). V dropped 2 bases and J dropped 1 base, with 14 bases sitting between them. The chain's CDR3 is CASSLQWLARNTGELFF. The CDR3 DNA is TGTGCCAGCAGCTTACAGTGGCTAGCGAGGAACACCGGGGAGCTGTTTTTT.

The chain links TRBV18 to TRBJ1-1, with D perhaps matching TRBD1 (5 bases). CDR1 KGHSH and CDR2 LQKENI come from the germline V gene. This CDR3 comprises 17 residues. Trimming stripped 0 bases from V and 2 bases from J, with 16 bases between. The CDR3 sequence is CASSPPAQGTPNTEAFF. CDR3 DNA: TGTGCCAGCTCACCACCGGCGCAGGGTACGCCTAACACTGAAGCTTTCTTT.

The chain joins TRBV6-5 to TRBJ2-7, with TRBD2 identical over 8 bases. Germline CDR1 and CDR2: MNHEY and SVGAGI. The CDR3 totals 11 residues. The V and J ends lost 5 bases and 7 bases, in that order; junction bases with no gene match: 1. CDR3 coding DNA: TGTGCCAGCAGTCGGGGGGGGGAGCAGTACTTC. The encoded protein is CASSRGGEQYF.

CDR3 in amino acids: CASSLVRPDTQYF. CDR3 nucleotides: TGTGCCAGCAGCTTAGTCCGGCCAGATACGCAGTATTTT. V usage is TRBV7-2 and J usage is TRBJ2-3, with D hard to call. There are 13 residues in the CDR3. V lost 1 base, J lost 4 bases, and 6 bases lay in between. From germline, CDR1 is SGHTA and CDR2 FQGNSA. Full variable domain (rest looked up from reference TRBV7-2 and TRBJ2-3): GAGVSQSPSNKVTEKGKDVELRCDPISGHTALYWYRQSLGQGLEFLIYFQGNSAPDKSGLPSDRFSAERTGGSVSTLTIQRTQQEDSAVYLCASSLVRPDTQYFGPGTRLTVL.

V gene TRBV5-1 combines with J gene TRBJ2-7; 8 positions match TRBD1. Germline V gives CDR1 SGHRS, CDR2 YFSETQ. CDR3 length equals 14 residues. Germline trimming cut 4 bases from V and 4 bases from J; bases unmatched to any gene: 7. For the CDR3, the DNA is TGCGCCAGCAGCCACTTGGACAGGGAGTACGAGCAGTACTTC. Its translation: CASSHLDREYEQYF.

A note on this clone: At the DNA level, this CDR3 is encoded by other sequences in the same sample as well. The chain has TRBV27 and TRBJ2-7, with a tentative D call TRBD1 (6 bases). Trimming removed 4 bases at V and 3 bases at J, with 10 bases between. CDR1 is MNHEY, CDR2 SMNVEV, per germline (reference sequence). The CDR3 loop spans 13 amino acids. DNA for the CDR3: TGTGCCAGCAGTTCATCGGACAGCTACGAGCAGTACTTC. Its protein is CASSSSDSYEQYF.